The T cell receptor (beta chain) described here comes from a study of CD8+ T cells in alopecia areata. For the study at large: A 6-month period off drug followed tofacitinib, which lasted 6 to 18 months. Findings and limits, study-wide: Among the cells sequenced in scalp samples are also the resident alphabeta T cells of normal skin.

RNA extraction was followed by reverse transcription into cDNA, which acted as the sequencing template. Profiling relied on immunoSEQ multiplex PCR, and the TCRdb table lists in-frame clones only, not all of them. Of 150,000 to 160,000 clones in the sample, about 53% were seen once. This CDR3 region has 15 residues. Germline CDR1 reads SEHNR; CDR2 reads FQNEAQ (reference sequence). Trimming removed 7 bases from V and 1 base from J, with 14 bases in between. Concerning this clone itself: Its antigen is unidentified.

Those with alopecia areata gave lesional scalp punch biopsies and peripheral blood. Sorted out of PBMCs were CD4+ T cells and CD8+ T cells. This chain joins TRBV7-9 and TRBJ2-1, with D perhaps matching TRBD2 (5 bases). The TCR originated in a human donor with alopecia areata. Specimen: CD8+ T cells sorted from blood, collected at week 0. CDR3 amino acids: CASTLDGDSYNEQFF. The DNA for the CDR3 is TGTGCCAGCACCTTGGACGGGGATTCCTACAATGAGCAGTTCTTC.